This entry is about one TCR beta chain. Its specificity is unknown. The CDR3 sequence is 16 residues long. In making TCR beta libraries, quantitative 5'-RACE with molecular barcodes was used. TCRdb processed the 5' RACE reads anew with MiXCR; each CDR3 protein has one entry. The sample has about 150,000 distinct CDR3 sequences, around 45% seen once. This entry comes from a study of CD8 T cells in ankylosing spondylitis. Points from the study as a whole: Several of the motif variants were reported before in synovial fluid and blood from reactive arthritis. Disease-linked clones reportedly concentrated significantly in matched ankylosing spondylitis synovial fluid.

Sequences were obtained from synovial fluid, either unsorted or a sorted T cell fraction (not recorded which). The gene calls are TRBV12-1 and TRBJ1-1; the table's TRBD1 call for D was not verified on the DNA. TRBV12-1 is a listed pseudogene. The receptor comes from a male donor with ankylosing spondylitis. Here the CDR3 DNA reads TGTGCCAGCAGCTTGACAGTGGCTCAACAAAACACTGAAGCTTTCTTT. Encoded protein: CASSLTVAQQNTEAFF.